This entry lists 3 T cell receptor beta chains sequenced from one sample in a study of identifying expanded T cells in peripheral blood. Data came from immunoSEQ multiplex PCR; TCRdb stores just in-frame clones and leaves some out. This sample has around 130,000 clones, with about 86% found just once. The material sequenced was blood. The receptors shown here come from a person between 18 and 70 years old in good health.

The V call is TRBV29-1, the J call TRBJ2-3; 9 positions agree with TRBD2. The CDR3 is 14 amino acids. The germline V gene encodes CDR1 SQVTM and CDR2 ANQGSEA. The V gene end was trimmed by 4 bases and the J gene end by 4 bases; junction bases not matched to a gene: 6. The CDR3 bases are TGCAGCGTTGCGGCGGGAGGGCCCCCAGATACGCAGTATTTT. Amino acid sequence: CSVAAGGPPDTQYF.

The chain combines TRBV6-5 with TRBJ1-5; no clear D. The V and J ends lost 7 bases and 4 bases respectively, with 8 bases between them. The CDR3 runs to 12 residues. Germline CDR1 reads MNHEY; CDR2 reads SVGAGI. CDR3 protein: CASTTGNQPQHF. The CDR3 region has the DNA TGTGCCAGCACCACGGGGAATCAGCCCCAGCATTTT.

The V call is TRBV6-5, the J call TRBJ2-5, with D hard to call. Trimming cost V 0 bases and J 1 base, with 0 bases left between them. Germline V gene sequence: CDR1 MNHEY, CDR2 SVGAGI. The CDR3 has 12 amino acids. CDR3 amino acids: CASSYSQETQYF. The CDR3 coding sequence is TGTGCCAGCAGTTACTCCCAAGAGACCCAGTACTTC.